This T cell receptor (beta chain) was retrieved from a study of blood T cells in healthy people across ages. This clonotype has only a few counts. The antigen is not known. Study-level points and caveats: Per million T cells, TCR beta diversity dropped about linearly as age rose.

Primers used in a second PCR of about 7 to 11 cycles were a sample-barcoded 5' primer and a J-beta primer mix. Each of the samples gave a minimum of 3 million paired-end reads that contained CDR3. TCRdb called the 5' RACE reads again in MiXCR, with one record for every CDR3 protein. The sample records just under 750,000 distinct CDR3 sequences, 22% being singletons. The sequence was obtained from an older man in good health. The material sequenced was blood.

DNA of the CDR3: TGTGCCAGCAGCCAAGAGCGGGTCACTGAAGCTTTCTTT. Translated: CASSQERVTEAFF. The chain recombines TRBV3-1 with TRBJ1-1; D call uncertain. Trimming took 0 bases from V and 4 from J, leaving 6 bases between them. This CDR3 spans 13 amino acids. Germline V gene data show CDR1 as LGHDT and CDR2 as YNNKEL (reference sequence). Combining the CDR3 with reference TRBV3-1 and TRBJ1-1 gives the whole variable domain DTAVSQTPKYLVTQMGNDKSIKCEQNLGHDTMYWYKQDSKKFLKIMFSYNNKELIINETVPNRFSPKSPDKAHLNLHINSLELGDSAVYFCASSQERVTEAFFGQGTRLTVV.